This TCR beta chain was recorded in a study of early T cells in non-severe SARS-CoV-2 infection. Turning to the study itself: Sequencing of unsorted whole blood was done on bulk RNA, leaving chains unpaired. Whole-study findings and limits: Reliance on VDJdb matching favored anti-spike CD8 responses; private and CD4 specificities were missed.

Unique molecular identifiers (one per individual cDNA molecule) were attached. Using its own MiXCR run on the 5' RACE reads, TCRdb lists one record per CDR3 protein. The repertoire holds some 64,000 distinct CDR3 sequences, with 20% as singletons. With regard to this clonotype: Its antigen is still unknown.

This clonotype was sampled from an adult who was a healthcare worker with PCR-confirmed SARS-CoV-2 infection or an uninfected control (not recorded which). This material consisted of whole blood, taken at baseline.

The CDR3 reads CASSYSMDNYGYTF. The CDR3 DNA sequence: TGTGCCAGCAGTTACTCGATGGATAACTATGGCTACACCTTC. The chain joins TRBV6-6 to TRBJ1-2; D ambiguous. Trimming cost V 0 bases and J 1 base, with 6 bases left between them. This CDR3 has 14 residues. Germline lookup yields CDR1 MNHNY and CDR2 SVGAGI (reference sequence).